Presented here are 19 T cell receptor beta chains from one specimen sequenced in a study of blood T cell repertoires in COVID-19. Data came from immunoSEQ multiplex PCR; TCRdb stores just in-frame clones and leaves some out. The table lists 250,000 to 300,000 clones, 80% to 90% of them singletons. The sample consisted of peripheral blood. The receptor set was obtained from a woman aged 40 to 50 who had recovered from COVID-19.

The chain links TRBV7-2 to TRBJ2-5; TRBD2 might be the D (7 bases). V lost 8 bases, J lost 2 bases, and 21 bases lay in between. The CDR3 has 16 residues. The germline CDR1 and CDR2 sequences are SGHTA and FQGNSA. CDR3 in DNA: TGTGCCAGCGCCCGCCGATCGGGGGGACATCAAGAGACCCAGTACTTC. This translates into CASARRSGGHQETQYF.

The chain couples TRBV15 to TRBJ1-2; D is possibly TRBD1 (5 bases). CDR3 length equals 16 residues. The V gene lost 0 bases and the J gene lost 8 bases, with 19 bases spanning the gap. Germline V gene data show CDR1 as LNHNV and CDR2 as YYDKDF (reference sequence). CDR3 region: CATSRDLRRGWGGYTF. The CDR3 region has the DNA TGTGCCACCAGCAGAGATCTCCGGCGGGGCTGGGGGGGCTACACCTTC. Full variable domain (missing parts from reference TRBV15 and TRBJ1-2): DAMVIQNPRYQVTQFGKPVTLSCSQTLNHNVMYWYQQKSSQAPKLLFHYYDKDFNNEADTPDNFQSRRPNTSFCFLDIRSPGLGDTAMYLCATSRDLRRGWGGYTFGSGTRLTVV.

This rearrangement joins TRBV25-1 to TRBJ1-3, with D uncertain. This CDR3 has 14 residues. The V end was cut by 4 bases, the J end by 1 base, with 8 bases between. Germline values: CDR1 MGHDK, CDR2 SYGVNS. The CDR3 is CASSGPRSGNTIYF. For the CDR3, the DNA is TGTGCCAGCAGTGGCCCCAGGTCTGGAAACACCATATATTTT.

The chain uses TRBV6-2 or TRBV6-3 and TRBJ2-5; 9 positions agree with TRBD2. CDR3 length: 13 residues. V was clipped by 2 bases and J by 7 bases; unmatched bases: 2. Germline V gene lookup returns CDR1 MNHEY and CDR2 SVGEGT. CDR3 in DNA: TGTGCCAGCAGTTACCAGCGGGGGGTGACCCAGTACTTC. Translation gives CASSYQRGVTQYF.

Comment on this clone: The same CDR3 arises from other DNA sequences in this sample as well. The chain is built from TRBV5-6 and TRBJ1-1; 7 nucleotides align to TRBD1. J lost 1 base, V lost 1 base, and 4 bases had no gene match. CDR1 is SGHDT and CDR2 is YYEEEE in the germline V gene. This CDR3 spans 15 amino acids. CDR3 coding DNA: TGTGCCAGCAGCTTGCTAGACAGGGAGAACACTGAAGCTTTCTTT. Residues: CASSLLDRENTEAFF.

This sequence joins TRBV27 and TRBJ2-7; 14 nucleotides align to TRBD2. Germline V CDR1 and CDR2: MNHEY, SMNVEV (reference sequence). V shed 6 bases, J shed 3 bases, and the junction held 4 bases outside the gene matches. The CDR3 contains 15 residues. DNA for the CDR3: TGTGCCAGCAGCGGACTAGCGGGGGGACACTACGAGCAGTACTTC. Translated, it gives CASSGLAGGHYEQYF.

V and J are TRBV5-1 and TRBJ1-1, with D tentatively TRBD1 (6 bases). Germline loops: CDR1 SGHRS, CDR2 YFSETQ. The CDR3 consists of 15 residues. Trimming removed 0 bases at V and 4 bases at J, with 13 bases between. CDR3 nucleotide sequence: TGCGCCAGCAGCTTGGGACAGGCTGAAGGCACTGAAGCTTTCTTT. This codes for CASSLGQAEGTEAFF.

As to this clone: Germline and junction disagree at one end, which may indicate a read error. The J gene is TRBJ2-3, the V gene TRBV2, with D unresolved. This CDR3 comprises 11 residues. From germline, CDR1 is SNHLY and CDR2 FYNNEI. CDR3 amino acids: CASTMMKDQNF. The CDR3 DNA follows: TGTGCCAGCACCATGATGAAAGATCAGAATTTT.

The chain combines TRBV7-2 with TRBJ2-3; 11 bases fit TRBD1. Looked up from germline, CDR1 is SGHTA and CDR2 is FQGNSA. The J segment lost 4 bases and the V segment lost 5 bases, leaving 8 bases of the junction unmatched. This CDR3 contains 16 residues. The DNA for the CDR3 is TGTGCCAGCAGCCCGCCCCCGGGACAGGGGGCAGATACGCAGTATTTT. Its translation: CASSPPPGQGADTQYF.

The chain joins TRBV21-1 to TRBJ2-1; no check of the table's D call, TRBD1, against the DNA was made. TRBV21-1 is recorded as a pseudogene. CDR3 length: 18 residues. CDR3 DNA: TGTGCCAGCACCGCGGAGGACAGGCTCCCCTCAATGTACAATGAGCAGTTCTTC. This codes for CASTAEDRLPSMYNEQFF.

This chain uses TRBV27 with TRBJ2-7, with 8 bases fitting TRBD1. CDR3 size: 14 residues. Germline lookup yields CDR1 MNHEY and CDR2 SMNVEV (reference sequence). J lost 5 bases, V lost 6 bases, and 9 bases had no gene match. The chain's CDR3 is CASSDRGAWDEQYF. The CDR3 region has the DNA TGTGCCAGCAGCGACAGGGGCGCATGGGACGAGCAGTACTTC.

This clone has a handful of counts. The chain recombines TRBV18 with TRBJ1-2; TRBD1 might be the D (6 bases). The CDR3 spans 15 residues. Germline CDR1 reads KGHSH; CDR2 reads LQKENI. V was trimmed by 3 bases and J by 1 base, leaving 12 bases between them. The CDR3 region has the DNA TGTGCCAGCTCACCCCAGAACAGGGATAACTATGGCTACACCTTC. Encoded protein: CASSPQNRDNYGYTF. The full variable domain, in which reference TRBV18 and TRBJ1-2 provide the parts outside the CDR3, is NAGVMQNPRHLVRRRGQEARLRCSPMKGHSHVYWYRQLPEEGLKFMVYLQKENIIDESGMPKERFSAEFPKEGPSILRIQQVVRGDSAAYFCASSPQNRDNYGYTFGSGTRLTVV.

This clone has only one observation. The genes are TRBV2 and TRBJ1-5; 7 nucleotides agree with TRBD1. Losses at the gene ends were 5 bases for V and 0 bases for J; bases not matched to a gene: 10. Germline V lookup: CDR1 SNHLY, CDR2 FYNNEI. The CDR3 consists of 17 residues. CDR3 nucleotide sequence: TGTGCCAGCAGTAGAGGACAGGAGGGATATAGCAATCAGCCCCAGCATTTT. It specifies CASSRGQEGYSNQPQHF.

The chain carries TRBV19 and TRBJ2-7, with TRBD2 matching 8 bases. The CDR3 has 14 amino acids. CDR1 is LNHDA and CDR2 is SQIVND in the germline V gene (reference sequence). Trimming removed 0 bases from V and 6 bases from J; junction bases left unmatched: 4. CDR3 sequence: CASSIDGTSGEQYF. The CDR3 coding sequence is TGTGCCAGTAGTATAGATGGAACTAGCGGCGAGCAGTACTTC.

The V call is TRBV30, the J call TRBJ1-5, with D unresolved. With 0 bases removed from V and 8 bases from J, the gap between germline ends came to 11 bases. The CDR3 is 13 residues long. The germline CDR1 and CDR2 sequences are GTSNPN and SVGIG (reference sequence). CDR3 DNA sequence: TGTGCCTGGAGTGTGATGGCAACAGAGCCCCAGCATTTT. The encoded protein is CAWSVMATEPQHF.

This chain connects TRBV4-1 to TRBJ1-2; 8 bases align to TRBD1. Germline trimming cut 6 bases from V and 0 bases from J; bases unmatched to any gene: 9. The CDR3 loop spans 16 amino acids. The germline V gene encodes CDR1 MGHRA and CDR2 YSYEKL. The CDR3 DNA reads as TGCGCCAGCAGTCCTAGGCGACAGGGGCCTAACTATGGCTACACCTTC. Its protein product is CASSPRRQGPNYGYTF.

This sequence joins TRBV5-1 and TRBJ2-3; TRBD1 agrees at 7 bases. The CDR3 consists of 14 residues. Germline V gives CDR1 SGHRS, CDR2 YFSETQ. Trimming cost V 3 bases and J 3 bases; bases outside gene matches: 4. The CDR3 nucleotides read TGCGCCAGCAGCTCAGGGGGTACGACAGATACGCAGTATTTT. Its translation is CASSSGGTTDTQYF.

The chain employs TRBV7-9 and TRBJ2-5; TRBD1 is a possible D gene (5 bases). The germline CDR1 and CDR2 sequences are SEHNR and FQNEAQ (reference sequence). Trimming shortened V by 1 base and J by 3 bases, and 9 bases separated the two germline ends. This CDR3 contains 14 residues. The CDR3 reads CASSLGAREETQYF. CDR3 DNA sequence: TGTGCCAGCAGCTTAGGAGCCAGGGAAGAGACCCAGTACTTC.

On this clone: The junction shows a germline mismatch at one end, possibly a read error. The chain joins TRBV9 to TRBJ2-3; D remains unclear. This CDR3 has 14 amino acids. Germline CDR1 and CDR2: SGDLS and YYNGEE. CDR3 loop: CANSVYRSTGTQYF. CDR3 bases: TGTGCCAACAGCGTATACCGATCGACGGGTACGCAGTATTTT. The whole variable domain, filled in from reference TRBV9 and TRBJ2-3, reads DSGVTQTPKHLITATGQRVTLRCSPRSGDLSVYWYQQSLDQGLQFLIQYYNGEERAKGNILERFSAQQFPDLHSELNLSSLELGDSALYFCANSVYRSTGTQYFGPGTRLTVL.